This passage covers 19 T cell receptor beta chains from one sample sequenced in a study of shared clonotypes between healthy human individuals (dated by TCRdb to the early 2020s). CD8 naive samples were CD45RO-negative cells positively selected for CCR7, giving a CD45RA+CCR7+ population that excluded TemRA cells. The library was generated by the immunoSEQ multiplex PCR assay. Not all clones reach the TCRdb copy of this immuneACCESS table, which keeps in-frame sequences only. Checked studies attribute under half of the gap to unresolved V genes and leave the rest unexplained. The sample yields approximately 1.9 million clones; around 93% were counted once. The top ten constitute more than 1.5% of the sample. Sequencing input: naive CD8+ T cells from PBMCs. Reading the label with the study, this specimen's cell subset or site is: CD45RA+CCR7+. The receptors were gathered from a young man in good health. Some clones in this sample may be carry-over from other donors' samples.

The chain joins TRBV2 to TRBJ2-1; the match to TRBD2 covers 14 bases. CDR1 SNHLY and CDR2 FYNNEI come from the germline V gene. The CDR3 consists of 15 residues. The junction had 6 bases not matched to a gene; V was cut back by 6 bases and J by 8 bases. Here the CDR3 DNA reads TGTGCCAGCAGGGAGACTAGCGGGAGGGCCCATGAGCAGTTCTTC. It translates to CASRETSGRAHEQFF.

CDR3 DNA: TGTGCCAGCAGGCCGACAGGGGTGAGCACAGATACGCAGTATTTT. Its protein is CASRPTGVSTDTQYF. The chain is built from TRBV6-4 and TRBJ2-3; 8 bases align to TRBD1. V lost 6 bases to trimming and J lost 0 bases; unmatched junction nucleotides: 5. The CDR3 loop spans 15 amino acids. Germline values: CDR1 MRHNA, CDR2 SNTAGT.

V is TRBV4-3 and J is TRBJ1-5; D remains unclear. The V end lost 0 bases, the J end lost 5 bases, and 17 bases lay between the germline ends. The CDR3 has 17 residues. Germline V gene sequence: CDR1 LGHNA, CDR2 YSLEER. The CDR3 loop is CASSQDILESLDQPQHF. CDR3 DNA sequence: TGCGCCAGCAGCCAAGATATTCTGGAGTCTCTGGATCAGCCCCAGCATTTT.

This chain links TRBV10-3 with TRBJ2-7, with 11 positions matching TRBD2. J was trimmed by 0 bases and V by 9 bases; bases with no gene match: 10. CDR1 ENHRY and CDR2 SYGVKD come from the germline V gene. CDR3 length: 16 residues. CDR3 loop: CAISGGLADDSYEQYF. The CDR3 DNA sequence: TGTGCCATATCGGGGGGACTAGCGGACGACTCCTACGAGCAGTACTTC.

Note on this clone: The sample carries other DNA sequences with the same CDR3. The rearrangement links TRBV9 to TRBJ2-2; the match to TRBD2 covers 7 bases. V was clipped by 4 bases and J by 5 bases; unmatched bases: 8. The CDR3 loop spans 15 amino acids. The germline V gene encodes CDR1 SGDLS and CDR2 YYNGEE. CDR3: CASSSTGGRTGELFF. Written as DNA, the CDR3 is TGTGCCAGCAGCTCCACGGGAGGTCGGACCGGGGAGCTGTTTTTT.

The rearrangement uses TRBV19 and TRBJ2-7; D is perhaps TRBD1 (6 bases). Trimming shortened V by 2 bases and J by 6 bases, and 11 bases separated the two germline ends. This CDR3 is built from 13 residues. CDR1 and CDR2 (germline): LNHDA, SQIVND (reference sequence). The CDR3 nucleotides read TGTGCCAGTAGTATAATGAGGGACACCGAGCAGTACTTC. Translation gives CASSIMRDTEQYF.

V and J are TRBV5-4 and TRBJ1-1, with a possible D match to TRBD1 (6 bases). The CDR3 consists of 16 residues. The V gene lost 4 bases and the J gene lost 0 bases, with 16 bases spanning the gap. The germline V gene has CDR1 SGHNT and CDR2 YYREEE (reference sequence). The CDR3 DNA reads TGTGCCAGCAGCACCGCAGGGGCCGGATTGAACACTGAAGCTTTCTTT. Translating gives CASSTAGAGLNTEAFF.

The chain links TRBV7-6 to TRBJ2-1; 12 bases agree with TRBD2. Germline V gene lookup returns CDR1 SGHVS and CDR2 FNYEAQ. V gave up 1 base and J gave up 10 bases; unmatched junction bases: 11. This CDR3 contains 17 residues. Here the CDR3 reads CASSLERLAGGGGEQFF. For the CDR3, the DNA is TGTGCCAGCAGCTTAGAGCGGCTAGCGGGAGGGGGAGGCGAGCAGTTCTTC.

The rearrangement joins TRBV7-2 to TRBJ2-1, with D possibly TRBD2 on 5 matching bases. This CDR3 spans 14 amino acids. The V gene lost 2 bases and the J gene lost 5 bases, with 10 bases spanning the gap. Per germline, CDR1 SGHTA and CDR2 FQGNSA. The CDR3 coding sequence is TGTGCCAGCAGCTTAAACCCGGGGAACAATGAGCAGTTCTTC. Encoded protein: CASSLNPGNNEQFF.

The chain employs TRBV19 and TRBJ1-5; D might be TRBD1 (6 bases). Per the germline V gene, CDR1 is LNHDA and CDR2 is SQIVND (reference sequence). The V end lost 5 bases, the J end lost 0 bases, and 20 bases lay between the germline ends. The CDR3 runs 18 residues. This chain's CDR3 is CASSSPWTESYSNQPQHF. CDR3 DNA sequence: TGTGCCAGTAGTTCCCCGTGGACAGAAAGTTATAGCAATCAGCCCCAGCATTTT.

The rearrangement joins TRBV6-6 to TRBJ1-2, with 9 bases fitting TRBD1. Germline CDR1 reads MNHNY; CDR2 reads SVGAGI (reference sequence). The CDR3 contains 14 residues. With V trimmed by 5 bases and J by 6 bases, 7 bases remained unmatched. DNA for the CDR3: TGTGCCAGCAGTCCCTATAGGACAGGGGATGGCTACACCTTC. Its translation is CASSPYRTGDGYTF.

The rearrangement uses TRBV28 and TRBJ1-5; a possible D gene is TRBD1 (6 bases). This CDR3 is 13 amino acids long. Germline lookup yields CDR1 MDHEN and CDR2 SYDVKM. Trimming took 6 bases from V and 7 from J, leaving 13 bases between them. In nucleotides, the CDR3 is TGTGCCAGCAGCAAGGCGGGGGCGCAGCCCCAGCATTTT. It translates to CASSKAGAQPQHF.

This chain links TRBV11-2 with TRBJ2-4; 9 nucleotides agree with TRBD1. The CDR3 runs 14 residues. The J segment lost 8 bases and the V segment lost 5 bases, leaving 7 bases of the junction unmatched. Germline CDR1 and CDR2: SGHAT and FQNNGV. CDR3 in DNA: TGTGCCAGCAGCCCCGGGACAGGGTGGGACATTCAGTACTTC. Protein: CASSPGTGWDIQYF.

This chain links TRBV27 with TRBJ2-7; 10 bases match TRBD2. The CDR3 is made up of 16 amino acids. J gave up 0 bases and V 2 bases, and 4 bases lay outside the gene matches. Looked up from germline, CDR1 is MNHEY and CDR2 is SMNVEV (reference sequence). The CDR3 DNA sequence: TGTGCCAGCAGTTTACTTAAGCGGGAGGGCTCCTACGAGCAGTACTTC. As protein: CASSLLKREGSYEQYF.

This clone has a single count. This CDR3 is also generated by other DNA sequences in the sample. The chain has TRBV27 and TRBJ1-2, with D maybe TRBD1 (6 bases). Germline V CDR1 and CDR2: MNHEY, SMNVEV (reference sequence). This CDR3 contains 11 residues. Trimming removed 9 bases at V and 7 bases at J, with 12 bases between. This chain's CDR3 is CASSGGGGYTF. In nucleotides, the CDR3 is TGTGCCAGTTCCGGGGGCGGTGGCTACACCTTC.

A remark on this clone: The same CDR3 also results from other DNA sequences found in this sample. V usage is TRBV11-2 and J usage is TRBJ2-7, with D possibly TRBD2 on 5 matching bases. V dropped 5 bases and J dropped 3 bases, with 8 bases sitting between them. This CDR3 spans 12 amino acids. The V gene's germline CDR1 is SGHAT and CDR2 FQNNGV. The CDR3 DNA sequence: TGTGCCAGCAGCCCCGGGGACTACGAGCAGTACTTC. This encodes CASSPGDYEQYF. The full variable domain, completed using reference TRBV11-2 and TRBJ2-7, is EAGVAQSPRYKIIEKRQSVAFWCNPISGHATLYWYQQILGQGPKLLIQFQNNGVVDDSQLPKDRFSAERLKGVDSTLKIQPAKLEDSAVYLCASSPGDYEQYFGPGTRLTVT.

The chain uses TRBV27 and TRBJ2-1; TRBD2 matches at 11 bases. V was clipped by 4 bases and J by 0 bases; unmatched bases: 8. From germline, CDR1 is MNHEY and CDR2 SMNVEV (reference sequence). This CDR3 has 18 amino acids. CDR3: CASSSRQTSGTSYNEQFF. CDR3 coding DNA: TGTGCCAGCAGTTCAAGGCAGACTAGCGGGACCTCCTACAATGAGCAGTTCTTC.

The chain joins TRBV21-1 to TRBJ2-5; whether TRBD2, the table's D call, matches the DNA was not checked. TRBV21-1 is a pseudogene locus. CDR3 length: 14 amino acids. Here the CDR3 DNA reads TGTGCCAGCCTGCCGGGGACTACCCAAGAGACCCAGTACTTC. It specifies CASLPGTTQETQYF.

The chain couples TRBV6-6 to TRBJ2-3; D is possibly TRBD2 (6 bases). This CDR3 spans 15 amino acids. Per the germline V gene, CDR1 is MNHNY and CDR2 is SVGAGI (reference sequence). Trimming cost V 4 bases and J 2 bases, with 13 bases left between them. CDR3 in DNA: TGTGCCAGCAGTTGGTCCGGGACTCTCACAGATACGCAGTATTTT. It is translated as CASSWSGTLTDTQYF.